Included here is one T cell receptor beta chain sequence, with context. The antigen is unknown. This sample stems from a study of T cells after yellow fever vaccination. Study-wide results and limits: There was a small share of clonotypes that showed up in both the CD4 and CD8 compartments. Primary-vaccination clones mostly resurfaced post-booster (about 95% CD4, just under 90% CD8).

The TCR cDNA carried a universal primer site and UMIs from 5'RACE template switching. TCRdb recomputed calls from the 5' RACE reads with MiXCR, one row per CDR3 protein. In the table there are fewer than 350,000 distinct CDR3 sequences, 7.5% to 9% of which are singletons. From germline, CDR1 is SGHNT and CDR2 YYREEE (reference sequence). The CDR3 consists of 14 residues. Trimming removed 1 base at V and 6 bases at J, with 11 bases between. The sequence was obtained from a young man who received the YFV17D yellow fever vaccine. Specimen: PBMCs, collected on the day of the first yellow fever vaccination. The rearrangement links TRBV5-4 to TRBJ1-3, with no clear D. This chain's CDR3 is CASSLTVVVNTIYF. CDR3 nucleotides: TGTGCCAGCAGCTTGACAGTAGTTGTAAACACCATATATTTT.